What follows are 25 T cell receptor beta chains derived from one specimen sequenced in a study of cytomegalovirus exposure and HLA in healthy donors. Primers for the PCR totalled 60 Vbeta and 13 Jbeta. Produced via immunoSEQ multiplex PCR; TCRdb's table is partial and in-frame only. The table lists 70,000 to 95,000 clones, approximately 56% of them singletons. Sequenced sample: PBMCs. The receptors were sampled from a woman in her thirties in good health and CMV-seropositive.

This clone was recorded a few times. Here the CDR3 reads CASSLGQINTEAFF. The CDR3 nucleotides are TGTGCCAGCAGCTTAGGACAGATAAACACTGAAGCTTTCTTT. The chain joins TRBV7-9 to TRBJ1-1; TRBD1 might be the D (5 bases). CDR3 length equals 14 residues. From germline, CDR1 is SEHNR and CDR2 FQNEAQ (reference sequence). Trimming removed 1 base at V and 2 bases at J, with 8 bases between.

CDR3 nucleotides: TGTGCCAGCAGTGAAAGGTCGACAGGTAAAGCTGGAAACACCATATATTTT. Amino acids: CASSERSTGKAGNTIYF. This rearrangement joins TRBV6-1 to TRBJ1-3, with D possibly being TRBD1 (6 bases). Per the germline V gene, CDR1 is MNHNS and CDR2 is SASEGT. The CDR3 length is 17 residues. V lost 2 bases to trimming and J lost 2 bases, with 16 bases between them.

This clone has just a few counts. The V gene is TRBV30, the J gene TRBJ2-3, with D possibly TRBD2 on 6 matching bases. Germline lookup yields CDR1 GTSNPN and CDR2 SVGIG (reference sequence). V was shortened by 4 bases and J by 0 bases, with 14 bases between the two germline ends. This CDR3 has 15 residues. The CDR3 DNA follows: TGTGCCTGGAAATTGGGAGGATCTAGCACAGATACGCAGTATTTT. Its translation is CAWKLGGSSTDTQYF.

This clone was counted only a few times. The chain employs TRBV30 and TRBJ1-6; D might be TRBD1 (6 bases). The CDR3 consists of 15 residues. The V gene lost 4 bases and the J gene lost 5 bases, with 15 bases spanning the gap. CDR1 and CDR2 from the germline V gene are GTSNPN and SVGIG (reference sequence). This chain's CDR3 is CAWIWSDRNNSPLHF. Written as DNA, the CDR3 is TGTGCCTGGATATGGTCAGACAGGAATAATTCACCCCTCCACTTT.

The chain combines TRBV4-3 with TRBJ2-7; D ambiguous. This CDR3 is built from 15 residues. Germline V gives CDR1 LGHNA, CDR2 YSLEER. V was trimmed by 0 bases and J by 0 bases, leaving 9 bases between them. The CDR3 spells CASSQDRGSSYEQYF. In nucleotides, the CDR3 is TGCGCCAGCAGCCAAGACCGAGGTTCCTCCTACGAGCAGTACTTC.

V gene TRBV7-3 combines with J gene TRBJ2-5, with unresolved D. This CDR3 is 15 amino acids long. CDR1 SGHTA and CDR2 FQGTGA come from the germline V gene. V shed 5 bases and J shed 5 bases, with 18 bases lying between them. In DNA, the CDR3 is TGTGCCAGCAGCCCAGAGGTCGGCCTTCTGGAGACCCAGTACTTC. Translation gives CASSPEVGLLETQYF.

This sequence joins TRBV15 and TRBJ1-1; tentatively, D is TRBD1 (6 bases). Germline CDR1 reads LNHNV; CDR2 reads YYDKDF (reference sequence). V lost 6 bases, J lost 2 bases, and 13 bases lay in between. There are 14 residues in the CDR3. The CDR3 spells CATREGQLNTEAFF. In nucleotides, the CDR3 is TGTGCCACCAGGGAAGGACAGCTCAACACTGAAGCTTTCTTT.

The chain uses TRBV7-8 and TRBJ2-1; 8 bases line up with TRBD1. The germline V gene has CDR1 SGHVS and CDR2 FQNEAQ. This CDR3 has 16 residues. With 5 bases clipped from V and 2 bases from J, the junction kept 8 bases outside the gene matches. CDR3 DNA: TGTGCCAGCAGCCCGGGACAGGTCTTGACCTACAATGAGCAGTTCTTC. This encodes CASSPGQVLTYNEQFF.

The chain combines TRBV27 with TRBJ2-2; 7 nucleotides line up with TRBD1. The germline V gene encodes CDR1 MNHEY and CDR2 SMNVEV (reference sequence). This CDR3 is 15 amino acids long. V lost 6 bases and J lost 7; bases outside the gene matches: 11. The CDR3 region has the DNA TGTGCCAGCAGACCCTACAGGGGTCTGAACGGGGAGCTGTTTTTT. This sequence encodes CASRPYRGLNGELFF.

The chain uses TRBV6-1 and TRBJ1-5, with 9 bases fitting TRBD1. Germline V CDR1 and CDR2: MNHNS, SASEGT. This CDR3 has 14 residues. Losses at the gene ends were 8 bases for V and 4 bases for J; bases not matched to a gene: 6. DNA of the CDR3: TGTGCCAGCGGGGACAGGGAACGGAATCAGCCCCAGCATTTT. Its protein product is CASGDRERNQPQHF.

This clone was found a few times. The chain has TRBV9 and TRBJ1-6, with D uncertain. This CDR3 has 13 residues. Germline loops: CDR1 SGDLS, CDR2 YYNGEE. Trimming stripped 0 bases from V and 7 bases from J, with 5 bases between. This CDR3 is CASSVDGNSPLHF. The CDR3 nucleotides read TGTGCCAGCAGCGTAGACGGGAATTCACCCCTCCACTTT. Full variable domain (outside the CDR3, taken from reference TRBV9 and TRBJ1-6): DSGVTQTPKHLITATGQRVTLRCSPRSGDLSVYWYQQSLDQGLQFLIQYYNGEERAKGNILERFSAQQFPDLHSELNLSSLELGDSALYFCASSVDGNSPLHFGNGTRLTVT.

This clone showed up just a few times. CDR3 bases: TGCAGCGTGGAATCAGGGGGCTCTGGGGCCAACGTCCTGACTTTC. Amino acids: CSVESGGSGANVLTF. The chain has TRBV29-1 and TRBJ2-6, with TRBD1 matching over 7 bases. With 6 bases clipped from V and 0 bases from J, the junction kept 5 bases outside the gene matches. The germline gives CDR1 SQVTM, CDR2 ANQGSEA. The CDR3 consists of 15 residues.

The chain combines TRBV5-4 with TRBJ2-7; weak D call: TRBD2 (5 bases). This CDR3 has 14 amino acids. V lost 1 base and J lost 6, with 14 bases in between. The germline V gene encodes CDR1 SGHNT and CDR2 YYREEE (reference sequence). In nucleotides, the CDR3 is TGTGCCAGCAGCTTGTGGGTTGGACGGGGCGAGCAGTACTTC. Encoded protein: CASSLWVGRGEQYF.

There are many counts of this clone. The V and J genes are TRBV6-4 and TRBJ1-2; D is ambiguous. The germline V gene has CDR1 MRHNA and CDR2 SNTAGT. This CDR3 is built from 14 residues. V was shortened by 2 bases and J by 10 bases, with 17 bases between the two germline ends. The DNA of the CDR3 is TGTGCCAGCAGTGACATAACCGCGGGGATGAACTACACCTTC. Protein sequence: CASSDITAGMNYTF.

The table lists this clone with a few counts. The rearrangement uses TRBV7-6 and TRBJ1-1, with D possibly TRBD1 on 5 matching bases. Trimming stripped 5 bases from V and 3 bases from J, with 10 bases between. Germline-derived CDR1 and CDR2 are SGHVS and FNYEAQ. There are 13 residues in the CDR3. CDR3 nucleotides: TGTGCCAGCAGCCAACAGGAGTACACTGAAGCTTTCTTT. It specifies CASSQQEYTEAFF.

The rearrangement links TRBV2 to TRBJ1-5; 8 nucleotides align to TRBD1. In germline, CDR1 is SNHLY, CDR2 FYNNEI. This CDR3 spans 13 amino acids. V dropped 6 bases and J dropped 6; count of bases not matched to a gene: 4. CDR3 residues: CASSQGATQPQHF. CDR3 nucleotide sequence: TGTGCCAGCAGCCAGGGGGCAACTCAGCCCCAGCATTTT.

This chain connects TRBV5-1 to TRBJ2-3, with 9 bases lining up with TRBD2. Germline assignment: CDR1 SGHRS and CDR2 YFSETQ. The junction had 3 bases not matched to a gene; V was cut back by 0 bases and J by 4 bases. CDR3 length equals 15 residues. In DNA, the CDR3 is TGCGCCAGCAGCTTGGTAGCGGGGGTACCAGATACGCAGTATTTT. Encoded protein: CASSLVAGVPDTQYF.

This chain connects TRBV19 to TRBJ1-2, with 10 bases matching TRBD1. Germline V gene data show CDR1 as LNHDA and CDR2 as SQIVND (reference sequence). The CDR3 sequence is 14 residues long. The ends lost 5 bases at V and 8 bases at J; junction bases unmatched: 8. CDR3 in amino acids: CASSSRQGARGYTF. Written as DNA, the CDR3 is TGTGCCAGTAGTTCCCGACAGGGGGCACGAGGCTACACCTTC.

This clone was picked up one time. J is TRBJ2-3 and V is TRBV6-5; possibly TRBD1 for D (5 bases). The CDR3 contains 16 residues. Trimming shortened V by 2 bases and J by 3 bases, and 15 bases separated the two germline ends. Germline CDR1 MNHEY, CDR2 SVGAGI. The CDR3 bases are TGTGCCAGCAGTTACGATGGCCAGGGAAGGACAGATACGCAGTATTTT. Translation gives CASSYDGQGRTDTQYF.

The chain links TRBV6-6 to TRBJ2-7; 12 nucleotides match TRBD2. The CDR3 is 14 residues long. Germline V lookup: CDR1 MNHNY, CDR2 SVGAGI (reference sequence). Trimming removed 5 bases from V and 5 bases from J; junction bases left unmatched: 4. The CDR3 nucleotides are TGTGCCAGCAGTAGACTAGCGGGGGAACACGAGCAGTACTTC. It translates to CASSRLAGEHEQYF.

V usage is TRBV7-3 and J usage is TRBJ1-1; 7 positions match TRBD1. J lost 1 base, V lost 5 bases, and 4 bases had no gene match. Germline V gene data show CDR1 as SGHTA and CDR2 as FQGTGA. The CDR3 runs 14 residues. The DNA for the CDR3 is TGTGCCAGCAGCCAAGGGACAGCGAACACTGAAGCTTTCTTT. Translating gives CASSQGTANTEAFF.

The CDR3 bases are TGTGCCAGCAGACAGGGTAGTATGAACACTGAAGCTTTCTTT. Its translation is CASRQGSMNTEAFF. The chain is built from TRBV6-5 and TRBJ1-1, with D tentatively TRBD1 (6 bases). There are 14 residues in the CDR3. Germline CDR1 reads MNHEY; CDR2 reads SVGAGI. V lost 6 bases and J 0 bases, leaving 11 bases between the germline ends.

This chain joins TRBV11-2 and TRBJ1-3, with D uncertain. Germline V gene sequence: CDR1 SGHAT, CDR2 FQNNGV. The CDR3 consists of 14 residues. Trimming shortened V by 1 base and J by 0 bases, and 4 bases separated the two germline ends. The CDR3: CASSLVNSGNTIYF. CDR3 sequence (DNA): TGTGCCAGCAGCTTAGTTAACTCTGGAAACACCATATATTTT.

The chain employs TRBV4-3 and TRBJ2-5; 7 positions agree with TRBD1. The germline V gene has CDR1 LGHNA and CDR2 YSLEER. After removal of 3 bases from V and 2 bases from J, the junction contained 12 bases not matched to a gene. The CDR3 runs 17 residues. The CDR3 nucleotides read TGCGCCAGCAGCCAGAGCATTCCAGGGGGTTTGCAAGAGACCCAGTACTTC. As protein: CASSQSIPGGLQETQYF.

This chain connects TRBV5-4 to TRBJ2-1; 8 bases align to TRBD2. V trimming: 5 bases; J trimming: 9 bases; junction bases outside the gene matches: 7. The germline CDR1 and CDR2 sequences are SGHNT and YYREEE (reference sequence). The CDR3 contains 13 residues. This CDR3 reads CASSLAGRSEQFF. CDR3 coding DNA: TGTGCCAGCAGTTTAGCGGGGAGGAGTGAGCAGTTCTTC.